This note documents a single TCR beta chain sequence. The J segment lost 1 base and the V segment lost 5 bases, leaving 4 bases of the junction unmatched. The germline gives CDR1 SNHLY, CDR2 FYNNEI. The CDR3 is 14 amino acids. Some clones are missing from TCRdb's copy, which holds only in-frame ones; the method was immunoSEQ multiplex PCR. The sample comprises 35,000 to 40,000 clones, around 83% of which are singletons, and approximately 2.4% rests with the top ten. The record originates from a study of OX40 agonist ivuxolimab in advanced cancers. The receptor was derived from an adult with an advanced solid tumor such as melanoma, head and neck, liver or kidney cancer. The chain employs TRBV2 and TRBJ2-5, with 7 bases identical to TRBD1. Sequencing used CD4+ or CD8+ T cells sorted from blood, obtained in a trial of the OX40 agonist ivuxolimab. The CDR3 loop reads CASSRQGPQETQYF. In DNA form, the CDR3 reads TGTGCCAGCAGTAGACAGGGCCCCCAAGAGACCCAGTACTTC.